The 18 T cell receptor beta chains in this list originate from one sample, sequenced in a study of PD-1 blockade in mismatch repair-deficient tumors. Profiled with immunoSEQ multiplex PCR; TCRdb holds only in-frame clones, not every one. Counted here are some 130,000 clones, approximately 91% occurring once; the ten biggest clones make up 12%. The sample consisted of peripheral blood, taken roughly 67 weeks after starting pembrolizumab. Receptors were obtained from an adult with mismatch repair-deficient cancer.

J is TRBJ2-1 and V is TRBV6-5; D is possibly TRBD2 (6 bases). The V end was cut by 4 bases, the J end by 0 bases, with 10 bases between. This CDR3 is built from 15 residues. The V gene's germline CDR1 is MNHEY and CDR2 SVGAGI. CDR3 sequence (DNA): TGTGCCAGCAGTTTCCCCGGGAGCTCCTACAATGAGCAGTTCTTC. Its translation is CASSFPGSSYNEQFF.

This chain links TRBV4-3 with TRBJ2-7, with 12 bases identical to TRBD2. CDR3 length: 17 residues. J lost 6 bases, V lost 0 bases, and 9 bases had no gene match. CDR1 is LGHNA and CDR2 is YSLEER in the germline V gene. In DNA form, the CDR3 reads TGCGCCAGCAGCCAAGATCTAGAACTAGCGGGAGGAGGCGAGCAGTACTTC. Translation: CASSQDLELAGGGEQYF.

The gene calls are TRBV29-1 and TRBJ2-5; 7 bases line up with TRBD2. With V trimmed by 2 bases and J by 5 bases, 11 bases remained unmatched. Germline V lookup: CDR1 SQVTM, CDR2 ANQGSEA. The CDR3 length is 15 residues. The CDR3 sequence is CSVEQVGGVLETQYF. In DNA form, the CDR3 reads TGCAGCGTTGAACAGGTTGGGGGGGTCTTGGAGACCCAGTACTTC. Together with reference TRBV29-1 and TRBJ2-5, the CDR3 gives the full variable domain: SAVISQKPSRDICQRGTSLTIQCQVDSQVTMMFWYRQQPGQSLTLIATANQGSEATYESGFVIDKFPISRPNLTFSTLTVSNMSPEDSSIYLCSVEQVGGVLETQYFGPGTRLLVL.

The chain joins TRBV7-6 to TRBJ2-6; no clear D gene. From germline, CDR1 is SGHVS and CDR2 FNYEAQ. This CDR3 is built from 15 residues. Trimming shortened V by 1 base and J by 1 base, and 5 bases separated the two germline ends. CDR3 coding DNA: TGTGCCAGCAGCTTAGGGCCGTCTGGGGCCAACGTCCTGACTTTC. It encodes CASSLGPSGANVLTF.

The rearrangement uses TRBV6-5 and TRBJ2-3; D is unresolved. Germline V gives CDR1 MNHEY, CDR2 SVGAGI. Trimming cost V 3 bases and J 5 bases, with 6 bases left between them. The CDR3 loop spans 12 amino acids. CDR3 amino acids: CASSYPLDTQYF. In DNA form, the CDR3 reads TGTGCCAGCAGTTATCCATTAGATACGCAGTATTTT.

The gene calls are TRBV11-3 and TRBJ2-1; TRBD1 or TRBD2 may be the D gene (6 bases each). CDR1 and CDR2 (germline): SGHNT, YENEEA. This CDR3 is 19 amino acids long. The V and J ends lost 0 bases and 0 bases respectively, with 18 bases between them. CDR3 DNA: TGTGCCAGCAGCTTAGATGGGGGAGGACAGTCGAGCTCCTACAATGAGCAGTTCTTC. Translation gives CASSLDGGGQSSSYNEQFF. The full variable domain, in which reference TRBV11-3 and TRBJ2-1 provide the parts outside the CDR3, is EAGVVQSPRYKIIEKKQPVAFWCNPISGHNTLYWYLQNLGQGPELLIRYENEEAVDDSQLPKDRFSAERLKGVDSTLKIQPAELGDSAVYLCASSLDGGGQSSSYNEQFFGPGTRLTVL.

The V gene is TRBV6-1, the J gene TRBJ2-5; 14 nucleotides align to TRBD2. V was pared by 4 bases and J by 4 bases, with 2 bases of the junction left unmatched. Looked up from germline, CDR1 is MNHNS and CDR2 is SASEGT. CDR3 length equals 15 residues. The CDR3 region is CASSGLAGGPETQYF. CDR3 sequence (DNA): TGTGCCAGCAGTGGACTAGCGGGAGGGCCAGAGACCCAGTACTTC.

The chain recombines TRBV7-2 with TRBJ2-2; TRBD2 agrees at 10 bases. CDR1 and CDR2 from the germline V gene are SGHTA and FQGNSA. V shed 0 bases and J 4 bases; nucleotides not matched to a gene: 11. This CDR3 is 19 amino acids long. In DNA form, the CDR3 reads TGTGCCAGCAGCTTAGCCTTATCACCTAGCGGGAGTGCCACCGGGGAGCTGTTTTTT. It codes for CASSLALSPSGSATGELFF.

This clone was observed a handful of times. This sequence joins TRBV25-1 and TRBJ2-7; D not resolved. V was trimmed by 3 bases and J by 5 bases, leaving 5 bases between them. CDR1 MGHDK and CDR2 SYGVNS come from the germline V gene. The CDR3 has 11 amino acids. CDR3 amino acids: CASSDRHEQYF. Here the CDR3 DNA reads TGTGCCAGCAGTGACCGGCACGAGCAGTACTTC.

V gene TRBV30 combines with J gene TRBJ2-3, with D possibly being TRBD1 (6 bases). The length of the CDR3 is 13 residues. CDR1 is GTSNPN, CDR2 SVGIG, per germline (reference sequence). V was trimmed by 5 bases and J by 3 bases, leaving 12 bases between them. CDR3 sequence: CAWEGGGTDTQYF. Written as DNA, the CDR3 is TGTGCCTGGGAAGGGGGTGGGACAGATACGCAGTATTTT. Supplemented by reference TRBV30 and TRBJ2-3, the full variable domain reads SQTIHQWPATLVQPVGSPLSLECTVEGTSNPNLYWYRQAAGRGLQLLFYSVGIGQISSEVPQNLSASRPQDRQFILSSKKLLLSDSGFYLCAWEGGGTDTQYFGPGTRLTVL.

The chain is built from TRBV27 and TRBJ1-4, with 7 bases that match TRBD1. Trimming at V came to 5 bases and at J to 5 bases, leaving 5 bases not matched to a gene. The CDR3 has 14 amino acids. CDR1 and CDR2 from the germline V gene are MNHEY and SMNVEV (reference sequence). DNA for the CDR3: TGTGCCAGCAGTGTGACAGGGTTCAATGAAAAACTGTTTTTT. Its translation is CASSVTGFNEKLFF.

The count of this clone is one. The chain joins TRBV28 to TRBJ2-2; D unclear. The CDR3 contains 11 residues. The V end lost 3 bases, the J end lost 7 bases, and 3 bases lay between the germline ends. CDR1 and CDR2 (germline): MDHEN, SYDVKM. The DNA of the CDR3 is TGTGCCAGCAGTTTTCTCGGGGAGCTGTTTTTT. Translated: CASSFLGELFF.

The chain joins TRBV5-1 to TRBJ2-4; D gene uncertain. Between the trimmed V and J ends, which lost 4 bases and 0 bases, there was a span of 20 bases. Germline V gene data show CDR1 as SGHRS and CDR2 as YFSETQ. The CDR3 sequence is 18 residues long. The CDR3 sequence is CASSPSPPQSLAKNIQYF. For the CDR3, the DNA is TGCGCCAGCAGCCCCTCCCCCCCACAGTCTCTAGCCAAAAACATTCAGTACTTC.

This chain connects TRBV7-9 to TRBJ2-1; no reliable D call. With 6 bases removed from V and 0 bases from J, the gap between germline ends came to 6 bases. Germline CDR1 and CDR2: SEHNR and FQNEAQ (reference sequence). The CDR3 totals 13 residues. The CDR3 DNA reads TGTGCCAGCAGGGGAAACTCCTACAATGAGCAGTTCTTC. It codes for CASRGNSYNEQFF.

The chain combines TRBV19 with TRBJ2-7; 9 bases are a match to TRBD1. The CDR3 is made up of 15 amino acids. Per germline, CDR1 LNHDA and CDR2 SQIVND (reference sequence). J was trimmed by 0 bases and V by 3 bases; bases with no gene match: 3. The CDR3 bases are TGTGCCAGTAGTATCAAGGACAGGGGCTCCTACGAGCAGTACTTC. It codes for CASSIKDRGSYEQYF.

Only a few counts were recorded for this clone. The chain has TRBV29-1 and TRBJ1-1, with a tentative D call TRBD1 (5 bases). V lost 7 bases to trimming and J lost 1 base, with 13 bases between them. CDR1 and CDR2 (germline): SQVTM, ANQGSEA. The CDR3 consists of 13 residues. The CDR3 here is CSADSGGNTEAFF. The CDR3 DNA sequence: TGCAGCGCCGACAGTGGAGGGAACACTGAAGCTTTCTTT.

The rearrangement joins TRBV4-1 to TRBJ2-7; weak D call: TRBD2 (6 bases). The V end lost 1 base, the J end lost 3 bases, and 10 bases lay between the germline ends. Germline V gene lookup returns CDR1 MGHRA and CDR2 YSYEKL. The CDR3 is 14 residues long. Written as DNA, the CDR3 is TGCGCCAGCAGCCAAGGGACTAACTACTACGAGCAGTACTTC. Protein product: CASSQGTNYYEQYF.

CDR3 in amino acids: CASSLSQDTGELFF. CDR3 DNA: TGCGCCAGCAGCTTGAGTCAGGACACCGGGGAGCTGTTTTTT. V is TRBV5-1 and J is TRBJ2-2, with D unclear. The CDR3 extends over 14 amino acids. The V gene lost 1 base and the J gene lost 3 bases, with 7 bases spanning the gap. Germline CDR1 reads SGHRS; CDR2 reads YFSETQ.